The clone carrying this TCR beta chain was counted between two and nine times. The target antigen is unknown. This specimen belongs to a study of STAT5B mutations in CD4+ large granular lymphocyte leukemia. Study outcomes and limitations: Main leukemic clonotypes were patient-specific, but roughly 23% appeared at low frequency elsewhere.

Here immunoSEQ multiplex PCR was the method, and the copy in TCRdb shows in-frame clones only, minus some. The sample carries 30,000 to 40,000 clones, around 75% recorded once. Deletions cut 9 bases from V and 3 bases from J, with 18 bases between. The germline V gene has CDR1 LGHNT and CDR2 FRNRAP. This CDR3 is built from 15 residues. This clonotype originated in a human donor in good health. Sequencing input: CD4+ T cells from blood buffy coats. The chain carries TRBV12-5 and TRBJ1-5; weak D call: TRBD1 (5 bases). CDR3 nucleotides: TGTGCTAGCCGCAGGGATTGGGGAAACAATCAGCCCCAGCATTTT. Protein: CASRRDWGNNQPQHF.